The 18 T cell receptor beta chains given below trace back to one sample, sequenced in a study of T cells after yellow fever vaccination. TCRdb reprocessed the 5' RACE reads via MiXCR and lists one record per CDR3 protein. The sample lists around 310,000 distinct CDR3 sequences, 4% occurring once. Sequencing was performed on PBMCs, taken 5 days after the yellow fever booster vaccination. The receptor set was obtained from a man aged 18 to 30 who received the YFV17D yellow fever vaccine.

A few counts support this clonotype. This chain uses TRBV5-1 with TRBJ2-3, with 9 nucleotides matching TRBD2. The germline V gene has CDR1 SGHRS and CDR2 YFSETQ. V was pared by 5 bases and J by 5 bases, with 6 bases of the junction left unmatched. CDR3 length: 14 residues. In nucleotides, the CDR3 is TGCGCCAGCAGGGACTATAGCGGGGGAGATACGCAGTATTTT. Its translation: CASRDYSGGDTQYF.

Ten or more counts support this clonotype. The chain combines TRBV23-1 with TRBJ2-7; the match to TRBD2 covers 14 bases. TRBV23-1 is sorted into the ORF group, with uncertain function. CDR3 size: 15 residues. V was clipped by 9 bases and J by 5 bases; unmatched bases: 9. CDR3 sequence: CARRLAGGRLDEQYF. The CDR3 DNA reads as TGCGCCAGACGACTAGCGGGGGGGAGGTTGGACGAGCAGTACTTC.

The chain carries TRBV20-1 and TRBJ2-7; D tentatively fits TRBD1 or TRBD2 (5 bases each). The CDR3 extends over 11 amino acids. Trimming removed 6 bases at V and 5 bases at J, with 11 bases between. The germline V gene encodes CDR1 DFQATT and CDR2 SNEGSKA (reference sequence). In nucleotides, the CDR3 is TGCAGTGCGATAGGGGACCACGAGCAGTACGTC. It is translated as CSAIGDHEQYV.

This clonotype was detected a few times. This chain uses TRBV6-5 with TRBJ1-1; D is ambiguous. The CDR3 length is 14 residues. V was cut by 2 bases and J by 1 base, with 8 bases left in between. CDR1 and CDR2 (germline): MNHEY, SVGAGI. CDR3: CASSYTPGNTEAFF. CDR3 nucleotide sequence: TGTGCCAGCAGTTACACTCCAGGGAACACTGAAGCTTTCTTT.

This clonotype was seen repeatedly, ten times or more. V usage is TRBV27 and J usage is TRBJ2-5, with D possibly being TRBD2 (6 bases). Germline V gene sequence: CDR1 MNHEY, CDR2 SMNVEV (reference sequence). Between the trimmed V and J ends, which lost 4 bases and 7 bases, there was a span of 19 bases. The CDR3 has 15 amino acids. The CDR3: CASSSFTSSTGTQYF. The CDR3 nucleotides are TGTGCCAGCAGTTCATTTACTAGCTCTACGGGGACCCAGTACTTC.

In this sample, this clonotype turned up many times. The J gene is TRBJ2-5, the V gene TRBV5-1; perhaps D is TRBD1 or TRBD2 (6 bases each). Per the germline V gene, CDR1 is SGHRS and CDR2 is YFSETQ. This CDR3 has 13 amino acids. Trimming removed 2 bases at V and 5 bases at J, with 10 bases between. As DNA, the CDR3 is TGCGCCAGCAGCTTCCCGGGGGCTGAGACCCAGTACTTC. Its translation: CASSFPGAETQYF.

The chain has TRBV20-1 and TRBJ2-1; D not resolved. V lost 3 bases and J 4 bases, leaving 4 bases between the germline ends. The CDR3 covers 11 residues. From germline, CDR1 is DFQATT and CDR2 SNEGSKA (reference sequence). CDR3 region: CSASSYNEQFF. CDR3 DNA: TGCAGTGCTAGTAGTTACAATGAGCAGTTCTTC.

This clonotype has only a few counts. The CDR3 nucleotides are TGCGCCAGCAGCTTGGAAGTAGGGAACGAGCAGTACGTC. This sequence encodes CASSLEVGNEQYV. The V and J genes are TRBV5-1 and TRBJ2-7; D not resolved. The length of the CDR3 is 13 residues. The V and J ends lost 0 bases and 5 bases respectively, with 9 bases between them. Looked up from germline, CDR1 is SGHRS and CDR2 is YFSETQ.

In this sample, this clonotype turned up a few times. The chain employs TRBV3-1 and TRBJ2-3; TRBD2 matches 15 bases. The CDR3 length is 19 residues. Trimming took 4 bases from V and 0 from J; bases not matched to a gene: 8. Germline assignment: CDR1 LGHDT and CDR2 YNNKEL (reference sequence). The CDR3 sequence: CASSLGLAGGSWSTDTQYF. CDR3 nucleotides: TGTGCCAGCAGCCTCGGACTAGCGGGGGGGAGCTGGAGCACAGATACGCAGTATTTT.

This clonotype was counted only a few times. The CDR3 nucleotides read TGCAGTGCTGCCCCGGACAGGAACACTGAAGCTTTCTTT. Translation gives CSAAPDRNTEAFF. The chain has TRBV20-1 and TRBJ1-1, with D perhaps TRBD1 (6 bases). Trimming pared 5 bases from V and 1 base from J, leaving 11 bases between. This CDR3 is built from 13 residues. The germline CDR1 and CDR2 sequences are DFQATT and SNEGSKA (reference sequence).

The rearrangement uses TRBV9 and TRBJ1-1; D uncertain. CDR1 and CDR2 from the germline V gene are SGDLS and YYNGEE. This CDR3 spans 14 amino acids. V was cut by 3 bases and J by 0 bases, with 9 bases left in between. The CDR3: CASSALLLNTEAFF. CDR3 DNA: TGTGCCAGCAGCGCCTTACTCTTGAACACTGAAGCTTTCTTT.

This clonotype was counted at least ten times. The J gene is TRBJ1-3, the V gene TRBV12-3 or TRBV12-4, with D perhaps TRBD1 (6 bases). V shed 4 bases and J shed 4 bases, with 11 bases lying between them. There are 14 residues in the CDR3. As DNA, the CDR3 is TGTGCCAGCAGTTGGGGGGCCCTGGGAAACACCATATATTTT. The encoded protein is CASSWGALGNTIYF.

This clonotype was picked up a small number of times. V usage is TRBV20-1 and J usage is TRBJ2-2; 8 nucleotides agree with TRBD1. The CDR3 has 17 residues. J lost 4 bases, V lost 6 bases, and 16 bases had no gene match. Looked up from germline, CDR1 is DFQATT and CDR2 is SNEGSKA (reference sequence). CDR3 sequence: CSALSRDRFGGTGELFF. As DNA, the CDR3 is TGCAGTGCCCTTTCCCGGGACAGGTTTGGCGGCACCGGGGAGCTGTTTTTT.

This clonotype was detected a few times. The chain links TRBV7-9 to TRBJ2-1; 11 nucleotides line up with TRBD2. The V gene end was trimmed by 3 bases and the J gene end by 6 bases; junction bases not matched to a gene: 4. Germline lookup yields CDR1 SEHNR and CDR2 FQNEAQ (reference sequence). This CDR3 is 15 amino acids long. The CDR3 here is CASSLGTSGTNEQFF. DNA of the CDR3: TGTGCCAGCAGCTTGGGGACTAGCGGAACCAATGAGCAGTTCTTC.

This clonotype appeared a few times. The chain employs TRBV12-3 or TRBV12-4 and TRBJ1-1, with D possibly being TRBD1 (6 bases). The ends were cut back, 8 bases at V and 8 bases at J, with 24 bases in the middle. The CDR3 loop spans 15 amino acids. CDR3 region: CASSRGGRTYGEAFF. For the CDR3, the DNA is TGTGCCAGCTCTAGGGGGGGGAGGACCTACGGCGAAGCTTTCTTT.

The rearrangement links TRBV12-3 or TRBV12-4 to TRBJ2-1, with 12 bases matching TRBD2. V lost 5 bases and J lost 4; bases outside the gene matches: 6. This CDR3 has 16 amino acids. CDR3 in amino acids: CASSLRLAGDYNEQFF. The CDR3 coding sequence is TGTGCCAGCAGTCTTAGACTAGCGGGGGATTACAATGAGCAGTTCTTC.

This clonotype has ten or more counts. The chain couples TRBV7-2 to TRBJ1-6; D is possibly TRBD1 (5 bases). Trimming cost V 5 bases and J 11 bases, with 13 bases left between them. CDR1 and CDR2 from the germline V gene are SGHTA and FQGNSA. This CDR3 has 13 residues. DNA for the CDR3: TGTGCCAGCAGCCCTCACGGGGCGACACCCCTCCACTTT. It encodes CASSPHGATPLHF.

This clonotype has ten or more counts. This sequence joins TRBV5-1 and TRBJ1-2; a weak D match, TRBD1 (6 bases). In germline, CDR1 is SGHRS, CDR2 YFSETQ. The CDR3 has 14 amino acids. Trimming took off 1 base at V and 6 bases at J, with 13 bases between the two ends. This CDR3 is CASSLLQGDDGYTF. DNA for the CDR3: TGCGCCAGCAGCTTGTTACAGGGTGACGATGGCTACACCTTC.